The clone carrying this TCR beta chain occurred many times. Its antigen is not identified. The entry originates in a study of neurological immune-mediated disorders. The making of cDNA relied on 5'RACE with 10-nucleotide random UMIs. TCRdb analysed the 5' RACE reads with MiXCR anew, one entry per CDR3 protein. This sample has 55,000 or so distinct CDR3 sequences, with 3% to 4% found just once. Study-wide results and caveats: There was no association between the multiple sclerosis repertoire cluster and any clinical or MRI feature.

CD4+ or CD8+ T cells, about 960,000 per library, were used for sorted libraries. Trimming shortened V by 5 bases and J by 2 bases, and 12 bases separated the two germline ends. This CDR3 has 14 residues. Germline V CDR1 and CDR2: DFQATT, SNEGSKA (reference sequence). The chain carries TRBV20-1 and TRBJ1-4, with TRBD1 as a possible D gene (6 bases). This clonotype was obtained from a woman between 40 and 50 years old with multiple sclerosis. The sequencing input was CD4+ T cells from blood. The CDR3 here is CSALQGSTNEKLFF. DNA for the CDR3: TGCAGTGCTCTACAGGGTTCGACTAATGAAAAACTGTTTTTT.